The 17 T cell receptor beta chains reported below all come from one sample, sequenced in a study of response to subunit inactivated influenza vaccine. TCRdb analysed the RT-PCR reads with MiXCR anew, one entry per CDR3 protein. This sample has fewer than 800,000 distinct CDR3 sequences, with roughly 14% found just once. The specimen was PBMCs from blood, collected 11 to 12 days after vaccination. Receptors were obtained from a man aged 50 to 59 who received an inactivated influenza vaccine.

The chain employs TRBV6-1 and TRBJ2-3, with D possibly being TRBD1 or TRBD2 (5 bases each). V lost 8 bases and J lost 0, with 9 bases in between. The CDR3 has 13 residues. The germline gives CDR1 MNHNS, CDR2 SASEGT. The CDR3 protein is CASGTPSTDTQYF. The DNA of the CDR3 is TGTGCCAGCGGGACGCCGAGCACAGATACGCAGTATTTT.

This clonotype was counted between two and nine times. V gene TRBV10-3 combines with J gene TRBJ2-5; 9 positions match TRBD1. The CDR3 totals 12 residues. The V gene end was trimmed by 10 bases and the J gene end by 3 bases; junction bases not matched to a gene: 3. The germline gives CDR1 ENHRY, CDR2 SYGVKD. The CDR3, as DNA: TGTGCCACCCGGGACAGGGAAGAGACCCAGTACTTC. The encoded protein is CATRDREETQYF.

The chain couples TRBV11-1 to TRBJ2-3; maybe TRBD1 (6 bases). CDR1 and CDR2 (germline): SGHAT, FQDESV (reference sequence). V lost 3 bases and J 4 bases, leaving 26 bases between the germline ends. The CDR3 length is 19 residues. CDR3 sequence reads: CASSFPIRGGPRGPDTQYF. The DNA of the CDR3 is TGTGCCAGCAGCTTCCCAATTCGAGGGGGACCACGAGGTCCAGATACGCAGTATTTT.

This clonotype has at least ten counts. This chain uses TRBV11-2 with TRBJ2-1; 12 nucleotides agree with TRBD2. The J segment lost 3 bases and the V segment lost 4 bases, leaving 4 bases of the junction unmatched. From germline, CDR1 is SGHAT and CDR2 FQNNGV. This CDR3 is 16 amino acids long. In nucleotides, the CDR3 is TGTGCCAGCAGCTATACTAGCGGGGGGAACTACAATGAGCAGTTCTTC. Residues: CASSYTSGGNYNEQFF. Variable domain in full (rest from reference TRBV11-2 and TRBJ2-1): EAGVAQSPRYKIIEKRQSVAFWCNPISGHATLYWYQQILGQGPKLLIQFQNNGVVDDSQLPKDRFSAERLKGVDSTLKIQPAKLEDSAVYLCASSYTSGGNYNEQFFGPGTRLTVL.

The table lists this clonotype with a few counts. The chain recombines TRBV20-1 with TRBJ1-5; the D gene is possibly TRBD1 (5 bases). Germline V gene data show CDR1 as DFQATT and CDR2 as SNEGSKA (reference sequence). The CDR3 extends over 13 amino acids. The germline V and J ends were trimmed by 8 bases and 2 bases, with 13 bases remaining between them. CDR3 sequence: CSSLTVGNQPQHF. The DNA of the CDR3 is TGCAGTTCCCTGACAGTAGGCAATCAGCCCCAGCATTTT.

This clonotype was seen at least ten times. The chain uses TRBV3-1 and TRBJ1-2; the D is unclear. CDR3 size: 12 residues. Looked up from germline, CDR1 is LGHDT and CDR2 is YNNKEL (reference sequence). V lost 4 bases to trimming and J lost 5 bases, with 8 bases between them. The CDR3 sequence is CASSREDYGYTF. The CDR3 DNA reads TGTGCCAGCAGCCGCGAAGATTATGGCTACACCTTC.

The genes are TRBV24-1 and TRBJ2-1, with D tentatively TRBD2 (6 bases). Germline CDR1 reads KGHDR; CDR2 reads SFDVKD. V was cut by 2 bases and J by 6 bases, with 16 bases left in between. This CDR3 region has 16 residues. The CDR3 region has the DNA TGTGCCACCAGTGATTCTGTGGGAGGACCTTCCAATGAGCAGTTCTTC. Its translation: CATSDSVGGPSNEQFF.

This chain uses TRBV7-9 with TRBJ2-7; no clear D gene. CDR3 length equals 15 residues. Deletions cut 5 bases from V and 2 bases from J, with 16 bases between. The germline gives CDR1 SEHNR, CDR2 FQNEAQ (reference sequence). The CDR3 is CASSPDFARPYEQYF. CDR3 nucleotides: TGTGCCAGCAGCCCCGACTTTGCCAGACCCTACGAGCAGTACTTC.

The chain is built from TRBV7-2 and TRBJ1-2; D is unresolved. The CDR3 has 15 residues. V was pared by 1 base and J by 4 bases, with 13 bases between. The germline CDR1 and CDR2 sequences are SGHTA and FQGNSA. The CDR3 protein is CASSLDGEGFYGYTF. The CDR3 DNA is TGTGCCAGCAGCTTAGATGGGGAGGGTTTCTATGGCTACACCTTC.

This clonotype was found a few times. CDR3 bases: TGTGCCAGCTCACCGAGCCCTAGCGGATCTGGGGCCAACGTCCTGACTTTC. This gives the protein CASSPSPSGSGANVLTF. V gene TRBV18 combines with J gene TRBJ2-6; TRBD2 matches at 7 bases. The V and J ends lost 3 bases and 1 base, in that order; junction bases with no gene match: 6. The CDR3 is 17 residues long. CDR1 is KGHSH, CDR2 LQKENI, per germline.

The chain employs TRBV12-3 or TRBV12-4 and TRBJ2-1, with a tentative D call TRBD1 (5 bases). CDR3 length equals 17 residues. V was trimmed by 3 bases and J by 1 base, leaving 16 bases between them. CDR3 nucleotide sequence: TGTGCCAGCAGTTTCGCCCCGACAGATTTGTCCTACAATGAGCAGTTCTTC. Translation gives CASSFAPTDLSYNEQFF.

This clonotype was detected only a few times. CDR3 sequence reads: CSAARVTTEAFF. The CDR3 DNA is TGCAGTGCCGCTCGGGTCACCACTGAAGCTTTCTTT. The gene calls are TRBV20-1 and TRBJ1-1; D is unclear. This CDR3 is 12 amino acids long. Per the germline V gene, CDR1 is DFQATT and CDR2 is SNEGSKA (reference sequence). V was clipped by 6 bases and J by 4 bases, with 12 bases between them.

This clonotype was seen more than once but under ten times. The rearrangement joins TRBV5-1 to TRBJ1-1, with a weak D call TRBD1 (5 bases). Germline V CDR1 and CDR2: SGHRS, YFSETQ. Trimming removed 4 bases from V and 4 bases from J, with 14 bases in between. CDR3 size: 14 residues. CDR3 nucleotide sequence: TGCGCCAGCAGCCCGGGGCCTTTCGGCACTGAAGCTTTCTTT. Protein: CASSPGPFGTEAFF.

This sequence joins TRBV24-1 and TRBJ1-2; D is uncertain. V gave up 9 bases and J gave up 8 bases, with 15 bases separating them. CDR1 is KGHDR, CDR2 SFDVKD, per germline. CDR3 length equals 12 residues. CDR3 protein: CATSRNGIGYTF. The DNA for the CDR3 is TGTGCCACCTCCAGGAACGGGATCGGCTACACCTTC.

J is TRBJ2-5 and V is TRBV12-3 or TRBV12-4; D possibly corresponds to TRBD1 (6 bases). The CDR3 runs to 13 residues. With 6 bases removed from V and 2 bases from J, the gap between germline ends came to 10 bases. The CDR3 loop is CASRLDRQETQYF. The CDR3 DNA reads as TGTGCCAGCAGACTGGACAGACAAGAGACCCAGTACTTC.

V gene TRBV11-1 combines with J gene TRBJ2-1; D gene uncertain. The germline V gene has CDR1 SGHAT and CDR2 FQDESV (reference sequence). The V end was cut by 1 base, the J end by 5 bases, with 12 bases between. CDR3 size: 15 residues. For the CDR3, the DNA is TGTGCCAGCAGCTTAGGTCCGATGACGGACAATGAGCAGTTCTTC. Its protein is CASSLGPMTDNEQFF.

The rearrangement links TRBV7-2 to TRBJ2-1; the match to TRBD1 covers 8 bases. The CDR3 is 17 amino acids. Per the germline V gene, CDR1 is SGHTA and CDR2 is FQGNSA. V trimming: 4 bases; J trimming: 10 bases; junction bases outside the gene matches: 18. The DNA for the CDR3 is TGTGCCAGCAGCTGGGGCCCTCCAACCGCAGGGGGCAGGGAGCAGTTCTTC. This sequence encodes CASSWGPPTAGGREQFF.